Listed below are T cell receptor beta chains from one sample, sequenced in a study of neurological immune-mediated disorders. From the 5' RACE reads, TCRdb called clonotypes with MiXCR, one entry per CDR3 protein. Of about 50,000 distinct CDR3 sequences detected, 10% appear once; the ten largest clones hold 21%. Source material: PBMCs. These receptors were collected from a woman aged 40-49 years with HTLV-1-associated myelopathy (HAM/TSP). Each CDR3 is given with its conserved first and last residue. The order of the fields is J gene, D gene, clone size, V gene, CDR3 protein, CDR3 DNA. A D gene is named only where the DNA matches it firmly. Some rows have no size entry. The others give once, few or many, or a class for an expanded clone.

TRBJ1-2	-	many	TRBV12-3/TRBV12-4	CASSLGGGYQTGYTF	TGTGCCAGCAGTTTGGGGGGGGGGTACCAAACTGGCTACACCTTC
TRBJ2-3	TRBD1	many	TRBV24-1	CATSDWDRSDTQYF	TGTGCCACCAGTGATTGGGACAGGTCAGATACGCAGTATTTT
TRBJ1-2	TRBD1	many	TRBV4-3	CASSQAGTGRSGYTF	TGCGCCAGCAGCCAAGCCGGGACAGGGCGTTCTGGCTACACCTTC
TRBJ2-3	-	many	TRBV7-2	CASARDPGTDTQYF	TGTGCCAGCGCCCGGGACCCGGGAACAGATACGCAGTATTTT
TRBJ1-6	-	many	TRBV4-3	CASSQEDLIQGYNSPLHF	TGCGCCAGCAGCCAAGAGGACCTTATACAGGGCTATAATTCACCCCTCCACTTT
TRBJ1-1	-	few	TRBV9	CASSVAPGAGAGVAFF	TGTGCCAGCAGCGTAGCCCCTGGGGCCGGGGCTGGGGTAGCTTTCTTT
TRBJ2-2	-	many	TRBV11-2	CASSLVVGYTGELFF	TGTGCCAGCAGCTTAGTCGTGGGGTACACCGGGGAGCTGTTTTTT
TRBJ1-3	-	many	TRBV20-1	CSASQQSIGNTIYF	TGCAGTGCTAGTCAACAGAGTATAGGAAACACCATATATTTT
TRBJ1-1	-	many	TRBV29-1	CSVELYSGTEAFF	TGCAGCGTTGAGCTATATTCGGGTACTGAAGCTTTCTTT
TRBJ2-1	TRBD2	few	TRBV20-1	CSARDRLAGNEQFF	TGCAGTGCTAGAGATCGGCTAGCGGGGAATGAGCAGTTCTTC
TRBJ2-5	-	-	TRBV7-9	CASSLSRGQEETQYF	TGTGCCAGCAGCCTCTCGCGGGGCCAGGAAGAGACCCAGTACTTC
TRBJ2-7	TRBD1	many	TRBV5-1	CASSQPGTGRTEQYF	TGCGCCAGCAGCCAGCCCGGGACAGGGCGAACCGAGCAGTACTTC
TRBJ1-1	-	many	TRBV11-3	CASSLDRNTEAFF	TGTGCCAGCAGCTTAGACAGGAACACTGAAGCTTTCTTT
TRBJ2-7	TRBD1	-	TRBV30	CAWTQGAGGYDEQYF	TGTGCCTGGACCCAAGGGGCAGGGGGATATGACGAGCAGTACTTC
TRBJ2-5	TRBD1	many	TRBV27	CASRSPGQGAETQYF	TGTGCCAGCAGATCCCCGGGACAGGGGGCGGAGACCCAGTACTTC
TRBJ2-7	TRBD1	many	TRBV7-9	CASSHRGYEQYF	TGTGCCAGCAGCCACAGGGGCTACGAGCAGTACTTC
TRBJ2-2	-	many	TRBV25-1	CASMGFGSTGELFF	TGTGCCAGCATGGGGTTCGGTTCCACCGGGGAGCTGTTTTTT
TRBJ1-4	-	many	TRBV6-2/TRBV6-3	CASSPGGEKLFF	TGTGCCAGCAGTCCCGGAGGGGAAAAACTGTTTTTT
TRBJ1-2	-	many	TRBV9	CASSVGFGYTF	TGTGCCAGCAGCGTTGGGTTCGGCTACACCTTC
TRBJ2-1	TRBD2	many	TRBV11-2	CASSPGLMGPRGANYNEQFF	TGTGCCAGCAGCCCGGGCTTAATGGGTCCGCGGGGGGCCAACTACAATGAGCAGTTCTTC
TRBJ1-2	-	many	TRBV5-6	CASSFGDRTNYGYTF	TGTGCCAGCAGCTTCGGTGACAGAACTAACTATGGCTACACCTTC
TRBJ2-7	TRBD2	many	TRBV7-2	CARRLAGRTRTYEQYF	TGTGCCAGGCGGCTAGCGGGCCGTACGCGGACCTACGAGCAGTACTTC
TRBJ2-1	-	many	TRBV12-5	CASGLTGYNEQFF	TGTGCTAGTGGTTTGACAGGGTACAATGAGCAGTTCTTC
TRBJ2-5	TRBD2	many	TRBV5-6	CASSWDYPRGTQYF	TGTGCCAGCAGCTGGGACTATCCCCGTGGGACCCAGTACTTC
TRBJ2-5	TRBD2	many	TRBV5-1	CASSLGAGGRQETQYF	TGCGCCAGCAGCTTGGGAGCGGGGGGTCGCCAAGAGACCCAGTACTTC
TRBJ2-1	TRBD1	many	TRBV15	CATSRDLGDRFYNEQFF	TGTGCCACCAGCAGAGATCTGGGGGACAGGTTCTACAATGAGCAGTTCTTC